This T cell receptor beta chain was sequenced during a study of T cells in Graves' hyperthyroidism and ophthalmopathy. The sample holds one count of this clonotype. No antigen is known for it. This may arise from a read error, as a much more abundant clone is one base away. For ophthalmopathy patients, the Clinical Activity Score was at least 3 and the NOSPECS grade at least 4; duration was under 3 months. Uncontrolled infections, other autoimmune diseases, pregnancy or lactation led to exclusion of patients. An approximately 9.8 ml volume of fresh peripheral blood provided the PBMCs. There were TCR beta CDR3 regions amplified from RNA transcripts. The primer set for the first-round RT-PCR of the TCR CDR3 was HTBI. MiXCR was run by TCRdb on the multiplex PCR reads, yielding one entry per CDR3 protein. The table includes hundreds of thousands of distinct CDR3 sequences, around 20% detected once. The V and J ends lost 4 bases and 6 bases respectively, with 9 bases between them. Germline assignment: CDR1 LGHDT and CDR2 YNNKEL (reference sequence). The length of the CDR3 is 13 residues.

General observations from the study: Stable hyperthyroidism was told apart from ophthalmopathy by a model built on 13 V-J features.

The chain couples TRBV3-1 to TRBJ2-2, with D unresolved. Sequencing used blood. This TCR derives from a man aged 40-49 years with Graves' ophthalmopathy. CDR3 amino acids: CASSPPSAGELFF. The CDR3 coding sequence is TGTGCCAGCAGCCCCCCCAGCGCCGGGGAGCTGTTTTTT.